This T cell receptor (beta chain) was recovered during a study of prognosis after radiotherapy for stage I lung cancer. The germline gives CDR1 SGHTA, CDR2 FQGNSA. The CDR3 sequence is 14 residues long. V lost 5 bases and J lost 7; bases outside the gene matches: 7. With two-round multiplex PCR, TCR beta CDR3 sequences were amplified from genomic DNA. First-round PCR, the initial amplification, used primers specific to each TRBV and TRBJ gene. Via MiXCR, TCRdb re-called the multiplex PCR reads, giving one row per CDR3 protein. In the table there are about 15,000 distinct CDR3 sequences, roughly 25% of which are singletons. By share of the sample, this clonotype is medium-sized (0.01 to 0.1%).

This sequence joins TRBV7-2 and TRBJ2-3; TRBD1 agrees at 9 bases. This sample comprised PBMCs, obtained before or after stereotactic body radiation therapy (not recorded which). This sequence originates from a donor over 45 with non-small cell lung cancer. DNA for the CDR3: TGTGCCAGCAGCCTATGGACAGGGGAATATACGCAGTATTTT. Protein: CASSLWTGEYTQYF.